A single sample is the source of the 24 T cell receptor beta chains below, sequenced in a study of human T cells and chemical hapten exposure. Using its own MiXCR run on the RACE reads, TCRdb lists one record per CDR3 protein. Seen here are 95,000 to 100,000 distinct CDR3 sequences, about 10% observed once, and the top ten hold more than 2.5%. Time point defined: pre-sensitization, week 0. Sample treatment: therapeutic diphenylcyclopropenone sensitization with weekly scalp DPC. The sample consisted of whole blood, taken in connection with sensitization to the hapten diphenylcyclopropenone (DPC). Receptors originate from a woman aged 60-75 years with alopecia areata. Some clones in this sample may be carry-over from other donors' samples.

The chain employs TRBV20-1 and TRBJ2-3; 11 nucleotides align to TRBD2. Trimming at V came to 2 bases and at J to 2 bases, leaving 9 bases not matched to a gene. In germline, CDR1 is DFQATT, CDR2 SNEGSKA (reference sequence). The CDR3 contains 17 residues. CDR3 coding DNA: TGCAGTGCTAGATCCCCGGGACTAGCGGATCCCACAGATACGCAGTATTTT. Protein product: CSARSPGLADPTDTQYF.

This clonotype was detected once. A much larger clonotype is one base distant, so this may be a read error. This chain uses TRBV6-5 with TRBJ2-7; weak D call: TRBD2 (6 bases). The germline gives CDR1 MNHEY, CDR2 SVGAGI. CDR3 size: 13 residues. Here the CDR3 reads CASSRGTTYKQYF. The CDR3 coding sequence is TGTGCCAGCTCGCGGGGTACGACCTACAAGCAGTACTTC.

Ten or more counts support this clonotype. The chain links TRBV25-1 to TRBJ2-3; D may match TRBD1 or TRBD2 (5 bases each). CDR1 and CDR2 (germline): MGHDK, SYGVNS. V lost 4 bases, J lost 4 bases, and 9 bases lay in between. CDR3 length equals 13 residues. The CDR3 DNA follows: TGTGCCAGCAGTGCGAGAGGGGCAGATACGCAGTATTTT. Translation gives CASSARGADTQYF.

This CDR3 is CASSPVGLVGQNYNEQFF. The DNA for the CDR3 is TGCGCCAGCAGCCCAGTAGGACTAGTCGGTCAAAATTACAATGAGCAGTTCTTC. The V and J genes are TRBV4-1 and TRBJ2-1; 7 bases align to TRBD2. This CDR3 region has 18 residues. V dropped 4 bases and J dropped 4; count of bases not matched to a gene: 16. The germline CDR1 and CDR2 sequences are MGHRA and YSYEKL.

This clonotype appeared many times. This chain joins TRBV3-1 and TRBJ1-2; 7 positions match TRBD1. Looked up from germline, CDR1 is LGHDT and CDR2 is YNNKEL (reference sequence). The V gene end was trimmed by 1 base and the J gene end by 7 bases; junction bases not matched to a gene: 6. The CDR3 has 14 amino acids. The CDR3 DNA is TGTGCCAGCAGCCAAGGACAGGGATTCGGTGGCTACACCTTC. Protein sequence: CASSQGQGFGGYTF.

This clonotype was recorded many times. The chain is built from TRBV20-1 and TRBJ1-4; D not certain. Germline CDR1 is DFQATT and CDR2 is SNEGSKA (reference sequence). The CDR3 sequence is 13 residues long. Trimming pared 4 bases from V and 1 base from J, leaving 7 bases between. The CDR3 region is CSATGLTNEKLFF. The CDR3 DNA reads TGCAGTGCTACGGGGTTAACTAATGAAAAACTGTTTTTT.

A few counts support this clonotype. This chain connects TRBV3-1 to TRBJ2-1; D is unclear. The CDR3 is 14 amino acids. Germline lookup yields CDR1 LGHDT and CDR2 YNNKEL (reference sequence). V was clipped by 1 base and J by 8 bases, with 12 bases between them. The CDR3 reads CASSQVPSTDEQFF. The CDR3 region has the DNA TGTGCCAGCAGCCAAGTACCATCGACTGATGAGCAGTTCTTC.

V gene TRBV7-9 combines with J gene TRBJ2-7; D remains unclear. V lost 5 bases and J lost 4, with 15 bases in between. This CDR3 is 14 amino acids long. Germline CDR1 and CDR2: SEHNR and FQNEAQ (reference sequence). This chain's CDR3 is CASSPPGARYEQYF. The CDR3 DNA follows: TGTGCCAGCAGCCCCCCCGGAGCCCGATACGAGCAGTACTTC.

The chain combines TRBV2 with TRBJ2-5, with 7 nucleotides matching TRBD1. The CDR3 runs to 13 residues. The germline V gene has CDR1 SNHLY and CDR2 FYNNEI. V was clipped by 6 bases and J by 2 bases; unmatched bases: 3. CDR3 nucleotide sequence: TGTGCCAGCAGGGGGACAGTTCAAGAGACCCAGTACTTC. Translation gives CASRGTVQETQYF.

This clonotype was counted many times. The V gene is TRBV12-3 or TRBV12-4, the J gene TRBJ2-5; D possibly corresponds to TRBD1 (5 bases). V was cut by 3 bases and J by 4 bases, with 9 bases left in between. CDR3 length: 13 residues. For the CDR3, the DNA is TGTGCCAGCAGTTTCCGACAGACAGAGACCCAGTACTTC. The encoded protein is CASSFRQTETQYF.

This clonotype was observed many times. The chain recombines TRBV7-6 with TRBJ2-1; a possible D gene is TRBD1 (6 bases). The CDR3 contains 14 residues. The germline gives CDR1 SGHVS, CDR2 FNYEAQ. Trimming cost V 5 bases and J 7 bases, with 15 bases left between them. CDR3 protein: CASSTQGWLNEQFF. In nucleotides, the CDR3 is TGTGCCAGCAGCACACAGGGATGGTTGAATGAGCAGTTCTTC.

This clonotype was observed many times. The CDR3 region has the DNA TGTGCCAGCAGGGTGACAGGTTACACCGGGGAGCTGTTTTTT. It translates to CASRVTGYTGELFF. The V call is TRBV27, the J call TRBJ2-2; D is possibly TRBD1 (6 bases). In germline, CDR1 is MNHEY, CDR2 SMNVEV (reference sequence). Between the trimmed V and J ends, which lost 6 bases and 3 bases, there was a span of 11 bases. There are 14 residues in the CDR3.

This chain connects TRBV7-2 to TRBJ2-3; 8 nucleotides agree with TRBD2. Unmatched junction bases numbered 11, after V lost 5 bases and J lost 4 bases. CDR1 is SGHTA and CDR2 is FQGNSA in the germline V gene. The CDR3 runs to 16 residues. The CDR3 loop reads CASSPIAGSRADTQYF. The CDR3 region has the DNA TGTGCCAGCAGCCCGATAGCGGGGTCTCGGGCAGATACGCAGTATTTT.

This clonotype has a count of ten or more. This chain connects TRBV21-1 to TRBJ2-7; the table's D call of TRBD1 was not tested on the DNA. TRBV21-1 is deemed a pseudogene. The CDR3 consists of 17 residues. The CDR3 coding sequence is TGTGCCAGCAGCACCCTAAAAGAGGGGAGTATCCCCTACGAGCAGTACTTC. Amino acid sequence: CASSTLKEGSIPYEQYF.

This clonotype occurred many times. The rearrangement joins TRBV3-1 to TRBJ2-6, with 11 bases aligning to TRBD1. Germline V gene sequence: CDR1 LGHDT, CDR2 YNNKEL (reference sequence). V lost 3 bases, J lost 2 bases, and 6 bases stayed unmatched. The CDR3 is made up of 18 amino acids. CDR3: CASSQAGQGVAGANVLTF. CDR3 nucleotide sequence: TGTGCCAGCAGCCAGGCGGGACAGGGGGTGGCTGGGGCCAACGTCCTGACTTTC.

This clonotype has a count of ten or more. The CDR3 coding sequence is TGTGCCAGCAGCCAAATTGGCAGTATCCCAGAGACCCAGTACTTC. This sequence encodes CASSQIGSIPETQYF. The chain recombines TRBV14 with TRBJ2-5, with D unresolved. The CDR3 covers 15 residues. Trimming cost V 2 bases and J 4 bases, with 14 bases left between them. Germline-derived CDR1 and CDR2 are SGHDN and FVKESK.

This clonotype was observed a handful of times. The chain recombines TRBV28 with TRBJ1-5; the D gene is possibly TRBD1 (6 bases). Germline V lookup: CDR1 MDHEN, CDR2 SYDVKM. V shed 7 bases and J shed 0 bases, with 19 bases lying between them. The CDR3 covers 17 residues. CDR3 bases: TGTGCCAGCATCCCCAATAGAGGGGGGGATAGCAATCAGCCCCAGCATTTT. Protein sequence: CASIPNRGGDSNQPQHF.

This clonotype has a count of ten or more. V and J are TRBV20-1 and TRBJ2-3; 15 bases are a match to TRBD2. The CDR3 spans 15 residues. V lost 6 bases and J lost 3; bases outside the gene matches: 4. The germline V gene has CDR1 DFQATT and CDR2 SNEGSKA (reference sequence). The CDR3 DNA sequence: TGCAGTGCCGGACTAGCGGGGGGGCTAACAGATACGCAGTATTTT. This sequence encodes CSAGLAGGLTDTQYF.

The chain carries TRBV7-2 and TRBJ2-5; D is ambiguous. This CDR3 region has 14 residues. Germline values: CDR1 SGHTA, CDR2 FQGNSA. Trimming shortened V by 5 bases and J by 2 bases, and 12 bases separated the two germline ends. The CDR3 loop is CASSMQRNQETQYF. The DNA for the CDR3 is TGTGCCAGCAGCATGCAAAGGAATCAAGAGACCCAGTACTTC.

This clonotype has ten or more counts. An end of the junction differs from the germline gene, which may be a read error. This chain joins TRBV10-1 and TRBJ2-7; D gene ambiguous. The V gene's germline CDR1 is WNHNN and CDR2 SYGVQD (reference sequence). This CDR3 has 12 residues. DNA for the CDR3: TGTGCCAGCAGTGAGAACTCCTACGAGCAGTACTTC. Translated, it gives CASSENSYEQYF.

This clonotype showed up many times. The chain employs TRBV11-2 and TRBJ1-1; D is unresolved. V was trimmed by 2 bases and J by 1 base, leaving 5 bases between them. The CDR3 extends over 13 amino acids. CDR1 and CDR2 (germline): SGHAT, FQNNGV. The CDR3 DNA reads TGTGCCAGCAGCTTACTGGGGAACACTGAAGCTTTCTTT. Its translation is CASSLLGNTEAFF.

The gene calls are TRBV20-1 and TRBJ1-2; a possible D gene is TRBD1 (5 bases). V lost 0 bases and J lost 6, with 17 bases in between. The germline CDR1 and CDR2 sequences are DFQATT and SNEGSKA (reference sequence). This CDR3 comprises 15 residues. DNA for the CDR3: TGCAGTGCTAGAGATCCGGGGACCGGTTTTGATGGCTACACCTTC. Translation: CSARDPGTGFDGYTF.

This clonotype was observed many times. The rearrangement links TRBV6-2 or TRBV6-3 to TRBJ1-1; D not certain. CDR1 is MNHEY and CDR2 is SVGEGT in the germline V gene. The length of the CDR3 is 12 residues. V was cut by 6 bases and J by 0 bases, with 5 bases left in between. The CDR3 protein is CASSLVNTEAFF. In DNA form, the CDR3 reads TGTGCCAGCAGCCTGGTGAACACTGAAGCTTTCTTT.

This chain uses TRBV3-1 with TRBJ2-5; D remains unclear. The ends were cut back, 4 bases at V and 5 bases at J, with 14 bases in the middle. Germline CDR1 and CDR2: LGHDT and YNNKEL (reference sequence). This CDR3 is built from 14 residues. The CDR3 reads CASSLGMLGETQYF. The CDR3 bases are TGTGCCAGCAGCCTCGGTATGCTCGGGGAGACCCAGTACTTC.